Listed here are 28 T cell receptor beta chains from one sample, sequenced in a study of beta chain features in type 1 diabetes. Reverse transcription of all isolated RNA meant that expressed TCRB transcripts were sequenced. Method: immunoSEQ multiplex PCR; TCRdb's copy keeps in-frame clones and lacks some. In the table there are 65,000 to 100,000 clones, about a third of which are singletons. Sequencing was done on a sample of stem cell memory CD4+ T cells from blood. These receptors originate from a young woman in good health.

The rearrangement joins TRBV9 to TRBJ1-3, with unresolved D. Trimming removed 3 bases from V and 0 bases from J, with 7 bases in between. Germline-derived CDR1 and CDR2 are SGDLS and YYNGEE. The CDR3 extends over 14 amino acids. The CDR3 sequence: CASSAGGSGNTIYF. CDR3 DNA sequence: TGTGCCAGCAGCGCTGGAGGCTCTGGAAACACCATATATTTT.

DNA for the CDR3: TGTGCCAGCTCACCACCAGCAGGGGCAGGGACAGATACGCAGTATTTT. It specifies CASSPPAGAGTDTQYF. The genes are TRBV18 and TRBJ2-3; possibly TRBD1 for D (6 bases). CDR3 length: 16 residues. The ends were cut back, 0 bases at V and 3 bases at J, with 13 bases in the middle. Germline V gene lookup returns CDR1 KGHSH and CDR2 LQKENI.

The chain couples TRBV6-5 to TRBJ1-4; D is perhaps TRBD1 (6 bases). The germline V and J ends were trimmed by 2 bases and 4 bases, with 8 bases remaining between them. The CDR3 loop spans 14 amino acids. The V gene's germline CDR1 is MNHEY and CDR2 SVGAGI. The CDR3 spells CASSYLDSNEKLFF. CDR3 sequence (DNA): TGTGCCAGCAGTTACCTGGACAGTAATGAAAAACTGTTTTTT.

V and J are TRBV4-1 and TRBJ1-1, with 9 bases identical to TRBD1. With 1 base clipped from V and 3 bases from J, the junction kept 0 bases outside the gene matches. Germline V gives CDR1 MGHRA, CDR2 YSYEKL. The CDR3 runs 14 residues. The CDR3: CASSQGDRDTEAFF. CDR3 in DNA: TGCGCCAGCAGCCAAGGGGACAGGGACACTGAAGCTTTCTTT.

This clone occurred a few times. This chain uses TRBV19 with TRBJ1-1, with a possible D match to TRBD1 (6 bases). The V end lost 10 bases, the J end lost 1 base, and 13 bases lay between the germline ends. The CDR3 is 13 residues long. From germline, CDR1 is LNHDA and CDR2 SQIVND (reference sequence). The CDR3 reads CATVTQGNTEAFF. In DNA, the CDR3 is TGTGCCACCGTGACACAGGGGAACACTGAAGCTTTCTTT.

This chain links TRBV19 with TRBJ2-7; TRBD1 aligns across 9 bases. CDR1 and CDR2 from the germline V gene are LNHDA and SQIVND (reference sequence). The V gene end was trimmed by 6 bases and the J gene end by 3 bases; junction bases not matched to a gene: 9. The CDR3 sequence is 15 residues long. CDR3 DNA sequence: TGTGCCAGTAGCCCAAAGGGGACAGGGAACTACGAGCAGTACTTC. Its protein is CASSPKGTGNYEQYF.

In this sample, this clone turned up a few times. CDR3 nucleotide sequence: TGCGCCACAGGACAGGGGAGCGATGAGCAGTTCTTC. Its protein product is CATGQGSDEQFF. This chain joins TRBV5-1 and TRBJ2-1; 9 positions match TRBD1. J lost 8 bases, V lost 9 bases, and 6 bases had no gene match. This CDR3 comprises 12 residues. Germline V gene sequence: CDR1 SGHRS, CDR2 YFSETQ.

The table lists this clone with a few counts. The chain carries TRBV2 and TRBJ2-5; 8 bases line up with TRBD2. V dropped 4 bases and J dropped 4; count of bases not matched to a gene: 5. The CDR3 runs to 14 residues. The V gene's germline CDR1 is SNHLY and CDR2 FYNNEI. CDR3 amino acids: CASSGGLALETQYF. As DNA, the CDR3 is TGTGCCAGCAGTGGCGGACTAGCTCTAGAGACCCAGTACTTC.

This clone was detected only a few times. This chain uses TRBV19 with TRBJ2-5; D is possibly TRBD2 (6 bases). CDR1 and CDR2 from the germline V gene are LNHDA and SQIVND (reference sequence). Trimming pared 3 bases from V and 7 bases from J, leaving 18 bases between. CDR3 length: 15 residues. In DNA form, the CDR3 reads TGTGCCAGTAGTATGGTCGGGGGACCCGCTATGACCCAGTACTTC. Residues: CASSMVGGPAMTQYF.

This chain uses TRBV10-3 with TRBJ1-1; no reliable D call. The CDR3 covers 13 residues. Per germline, CDR1 ENHRY and CDR2 SYGVKD. The V gene lost 6 bases and the J gene lost 3 bases, with 11 bases spanning the gap. CDR3 sequence (DNA): TGTGCCATCAGGGCCTGGAGGGACACTGAAGCTTTCTTT. It codes for CAIRAWRDTEAFF.

Worth noting for this clone: The germline gene is not matched at one end of the junction; a read error may be the cause. The rearrangement joins TRBV6-6 to TRBJ2-7; 7 bases agree with TRBD2. CDR1 and CDR2 (germline): MNHNY, SVGAGI (reference sequence). The CDR3 totals 13 residues. As DNA, the CDR3 is TGTGCCAGCAAGCTAGCGGAGGCCTACGGGCAGTACTTC. Its protein is CASKLAEAYGQYF.

This clone was detected a few times. The rearrangement joins TRBV5-1 to TRBJ2-7, with 9 bases aligning to TRBD2. Germline V CDR1 and CDR2: SGHRS, YFSETQ. Losses at the gene ends were 4 bases for V and 1 base for J; bases not matched to a gene: 3. The CDR3 sequence is 14 residues long. CDR3 coding DNA: TGCGCCAGCAGCCCGACTAGCGGTTCCTACGAGCAGTACTTC. Protein sequence: CASSPTSGSYEQYF.

The J gene is TRBJ2-3, the V gene TRBV5-1; TRBD1 aligns across 12 bases. The CDR3 has 18 residues. Trimming at V came to 4 bases and at J to 0 bases, leaving 9 bases not matched to a gene. Per the germline V gene, CDR1 is SGHRS and CDR2 is YFSETQ. CDR3 coding DNA: TGCGCCAGCAGCCGGTCCCCGGGACAGGGGGCGAGCACAGATACGCAGTATTTT. Translated: CASSRSPGQGASTDTQYF.

The chain has TRBV11-2 and TRBJ1-1, with TRBD1 identical over 7 bases. The CDR3 spans 13 residues. Per germline, CDR1 SGHAT and CDR2 FQNNGV. V lost 1 base, J lost 5 bases, and 1 base stayed unmatched. CDR3 residues: CASSLATGTEAFF. In nucleotides, the CDR3 is TGTGCCAGCAGCTTAGCGACAGGGACTGAAGCTTTCTTT. Combining the CDR3 with reference TRBV11-2 and TRBJ1-1 gives the whole variable domain EAGVAQSPRYKIIEKRQSVAFWCNPISGHATLYWYQQILGQGPKLLIQFQNNGVVDDSQLPKDRFSAERLKGVDSTLKIQPAKLEDSAVYLCASSLATGTEAFFGQGTRLTVV.

The chain carries TRBV7-2 and TRBJ2-2; 9 nucleotides align to TRBD1. J gave up 2 bases and V 5 bases, and 6 bases lay outside the gene matches. This CDR3 has 16 amino acids. The germline CDR1 and CDR2 sequences are SGHTA and FQGNSA. CDR3 nucleotide sequence: TGTGCCAGCAGCCAGGACAGGGGAGCCAACACCGGGGAGCTGTTTTTT. Its translation is CASSQDRGANTGELFF.

The chain employs TRBV4-3 and TRBJ2-3, with 8 positions matching TRBD2. CDR3 length: 17 amino acids. CDR1 LGHNA and CDR2 YSLEER come from the germline V gene. V lost 0 bases and J lost 4; bases outside the gene matches: 9. CDR3: CASSQDMPLAAADTQYF. CDR3 nucleotides: TGCGCCAGCAGCCAAGATATGCCACTAGCGGCCGCAGATACGCAGTATTTT.

This clone occurred a few times. The CDR3 sequence: CASSLETSGYEQYF. CDR3 sequence (DNA): TGCGCCAGCAGCTTGGAGACTAGCGGCTACGAGCAGTACTTC. The chain has TRBV5-1 and TRBJ2-7; TRBD2 agrees at 9 bases. Looked up from germline, CDR1 is SGHRS and CDR2 is YFSETQ. Unmatched junction bases numbered 1, after V lost 0 bases and J lost 3 bases. This CDR3 has 14 residues. Combining the CDR3 with reference TRBV5-1 and TRBJ2-7 gives the whole variable domain KAGVTQTPRYLIKTRGQQVTLSCSPISGHRSVSWYQQTPGQGLQFLFEYFSETQRNKGNFPGRFSGRQFSNSRSEMNVSTLELGDSALYLCASSLETSGYEQYFGPGTRLTVT.

The chain joins TRBV9 to TRBJ2-1; possibly TRBD2 for D (6 bases). The V gene lost 0 bases and the J gene lost 10 bases, with 11 bases spanning the gap. CDR3 length: 13 amino acids. The germline gives CDR1 SGDLS, CDR2 YYNGEE. The CDR3 bases are TGTGCCAGCAGCGTAGAGGTTGCGGGAGAGCAGTTCTTC. Encoded protein: CASSVEVAGEQFF.

The chain couples TRBV11-3 to TRBJ2-1; 13 bases map to TRBD2. Germline trimming cut 4 bases from V and 5 bases from J; bases unmatched to any gene: 2. Germline loops: CDR1 SGHNT, CDR2 YENEEA. The CDR3 has 15 amino acids. The CDR3 DNA reads as TGTGCCAGCAGCTCCGGGACTAGCGGGGACAATGAGCAGTTCTTC. This encodes CASSSGTSGDNEQFF.

Here the CDR3 reads CASSPGGPQPQHF. The CDR3 DNA is TGTGCCAGCTCACCGGGCGGGCCTCAGCCCCAGCATTTT. The chain is built from TRBV18 and TRBJ1-5; D call uncertain. The CDR3 runs 13 residues. Germline assignment: CDR1 KGHSH and CDR2 LQKENI. V dropped 3 bases and J dropped 6 bases, with 9 bases sitting between them.

A few counts support this clone. This chain connects TRBV2 to TRBJ2-1; D is possibly TRBD2 (6 bases). The germline V gene encodes CDR1 SNHLY and CDR2 FYNNEI. Trimming took 6 bases from V and 4 from J, leaving 13 bases between them. This CDR3 contains 14 residues. The CDR3 DNA reads as TGTGCCAGCAGGGGTGCGGGGAATTACAATGAGCAGTTCTTC. It translates to CASRGAGNYNEQFF.

This clone has more than one count but fewer than ten. The chain combines TRBV12-5 with TRBJ2-1, with 10 bases identical to TRBD2. The CDR3 is 13 amino acids. Germline CDR1 LGHNT, CDR2 FRNRAP. V dropped 10 bases and J dropped 2; count of bases not matched to a gene: 2. In nucleotides, the CDR3 is TGTGCTACAAGCGGGGGGGCCTACAATGAGCAGTTCTTC. Translating gives CATSGGAYNEQFF.

This clone turned up a few times. V usage is TRBV2 and J usage is TRBJ2-1; 8 bases map to TRBD2. This CDR3 comprises 12 residues. The J segment lost 3 bases and the V segment lost 9 bases, leaving 1 base of the junction unmatched. The V gene's germline CDR1 is SNHLY and CDR2 FYNNEI. CDR3 amino acids: CASSGDYNEQFF. Written as DNA, the CDR3 is TGTGCCAGTAGCGGGGACTACAATGAGCAGTTCTTC.

V and J are TRBV5-1 and TRBJ2-5; possibly TRBD2 for D (6 bases). This CDR3 is built from 14 residues. V lost 4 bases, J lost 2 bases, and 12 bases lay in between. Germline assignment: CDR1 SGHRS and CDR2 YFSETQ. In nucleotides, the CDR3 is TGCGCCAGCAGCAGCCGACTAGAACAAGAGACCCAGTACTTC. Translated, it gives CASSSRLEQETQYF.

This clone was detected a few times. This chain links TRBV7-2 with TRBJ1-2; TRBD1 is a possible D gene (6 bases). There are 15 residues in the CDR3. The V and J ends lost 6 bases and 2 bases respectively, with 16 bases between them. Germline loops: CDR1 SGHTA, CDR2 FQGNSA. CDR3 coding DNA: TGTGCCAGCAGTCCTGGGGGCAGGGAAAACTATGGCTACACCTTC. Translating gives CASSPGGRENYGYTF. Drawing the rest from reference TRBV7-2 and TRBJ1-2, the complete variable domain is GAGVSQSPSNKVTEKGKDVELRCDPISGHTALYWYRQSLGQGLEFLIYFQGNSAPDKSGLPSDRFSAERTGGSVSTLTIQRTQQEDSAVYLCASSPGGRENYGYTFGSGTRLTVV.

This clone was counted only a few times. The chain employs TRBV7-9 and TRBJ2-5; 10 bases line up with TRBD2. Trimming cost V 7 bases and J 4 bases; bases outside gene matches: 15. Germline V CDR1 and CDR2: SEHNR, FQNEAQ (reference sequence). The length of the CDR3 is 17 residues. In nucleotides, the CDR3 is TGTGCCAGCACCAAGTATCTACTAGCGGGGAACATAGAGACCCAGTACTTC. This sequence encodes CASTKYLLAGNIETQYF.

In this sample, this clone turned up a few times. This chain uses TRBV6-6 with TRBJ2-1, with 14 nucleotides matching TRBD2. With 4 bases clipped from V and 14 bases from J, the junction kept 7 bases outside the gene matches. The CDR3 is 14 residues long. The germline V gene has CDR1 MNHNY and CDR2 SVGAGI (reference sequence). The CDR3 DNA reads TGTGCCAGCAGTTTGGGACTAGCGGGGGCAAAAGAGTTCTTC. Encoded protein: CASSLGLAGAKEFF.

The genes are TRBV10-1 and TRBJ2-2, with 7 bases that match TRBD2. The CDR3 is 16 residues long. V shed 3 bases, J shed 4 bases, and the junction held 8 bases outside the gene matches. Germline-derived CDR1 and CDR2 are WNHNN and SYGVQD (reference sequence). This CDR3 reads CASSDRAGEGTGELFF. The CDR3 nucleotides are TGCGCCAGCAGTGATCGGGCGGGAGAGGGCACCGGGGAGCTGTTTTTT.